Detailed here is one T cell receptor (beta chain). Its antigen is as yet unknown. The V gene's germline CDR1 is KGHSH and CDR2 LQKENI. The CDR3 loop spans 15 amino acids. The V end lost 3 bases, the J end lost 3 bases, and 15 bases lay between the germline ends. The repertoire was sequenced with immunoSEQ multiplex PCR; TCRdb's copy has only in-frame clones and lacks some. The data hold roughly 100,000 clones, with less than 90% observed a single time. This sample is drawn from a study of T cell responses to AZD1222 COVID-19 vaccine. Study at large: Second-dose intervals near 4 or 12 weeks were combined.

Points from the study as a whole: Nearly half of unique spike-specific TCRs reportedly avoided B.1.351 and B.1.1.7 mutated regions. Breadth and depth of Spike-specific TCRs rose after two AZD1222 doses.

The chain couples TRBV18 to TRBJ2-7; possibly TRBD2 for D (6 bases). This clonotype originated in an adult in good health. The material was peripheral blood, obtained on day 0 of AZD1222 vaccination. The CDR3, as DNA: TGTGCCAGCTCACCTTTAGGCGGCGGGGACTACGAGCAGTACTTC. This sequence encodes CASSPLGGGDYEQYF.